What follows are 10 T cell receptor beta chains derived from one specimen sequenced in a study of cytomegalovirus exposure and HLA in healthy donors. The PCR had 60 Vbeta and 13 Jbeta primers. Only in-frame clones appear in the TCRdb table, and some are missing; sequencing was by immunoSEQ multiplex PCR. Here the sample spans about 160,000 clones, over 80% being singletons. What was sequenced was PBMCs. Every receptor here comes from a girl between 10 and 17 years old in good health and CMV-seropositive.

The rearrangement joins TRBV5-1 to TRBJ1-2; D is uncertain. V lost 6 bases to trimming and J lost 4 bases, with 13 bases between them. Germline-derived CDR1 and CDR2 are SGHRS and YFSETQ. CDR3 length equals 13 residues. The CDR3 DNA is TGCGCCAGCATCCAGTACGCCAGCTATGGCTACACCTTC. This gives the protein CASIQYASYGYTF. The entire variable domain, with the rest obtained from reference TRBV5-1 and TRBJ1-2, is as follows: KAGVTQTPRYLIKTRGQQVTLSCSPISGHRSVSWYQQTPGQGLQFLFEYFSETQRNKGNFPGRFSGRQFSNSRSEMNVSTLELGDSALYLCASIQYASYGYTFGSGTRLTVV.

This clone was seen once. The CDR3 DNA reads TGTGCCAGCAGTTCCAGACTAGCGGGGGACTCTGGGGCCAACGTCCTGACTTTC. Amino acids: CASSSRLAGDSGANVLTF. The chain carries TRBV2 and TRBJ2-6, with 12 bases lining up with TRBD2. V trimming: 5 bases; J trimming: 0 bases; junction bases outside the gene matches: 5. The CDR3 extends over 18 amino acids. Germline CDR1 is SNHLY and CDR2 is FYNNEI. Full variable domain (remainder filled in from reference TRBV2 and TRBJ2-6): EPEVTQTPSHQVTQMGQEVILRCVPISNHLYFYWYRQILGQKVEFLVSFYNNEISEKSEIFDDQFSVERPDGSNFTLKIRSTKLEDSAMYFCASSSRLAGDSGANVLTFGAGSRLTVL.

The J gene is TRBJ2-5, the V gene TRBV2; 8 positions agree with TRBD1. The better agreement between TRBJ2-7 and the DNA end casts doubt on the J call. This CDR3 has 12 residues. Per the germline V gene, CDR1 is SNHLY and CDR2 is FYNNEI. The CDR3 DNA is TGTGCCACCAGACAGGGGCCCTACGAGCAGTACTTC. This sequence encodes CATRQGPYEQYF.

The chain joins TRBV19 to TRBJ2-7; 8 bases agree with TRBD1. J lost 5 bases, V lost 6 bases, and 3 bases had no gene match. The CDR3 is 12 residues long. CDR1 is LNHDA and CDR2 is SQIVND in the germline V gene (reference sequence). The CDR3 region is CASRQQGDEQYF. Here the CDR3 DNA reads TGTGCCAGTAGACAACAGGGGGACGAGCAGTACTTC.

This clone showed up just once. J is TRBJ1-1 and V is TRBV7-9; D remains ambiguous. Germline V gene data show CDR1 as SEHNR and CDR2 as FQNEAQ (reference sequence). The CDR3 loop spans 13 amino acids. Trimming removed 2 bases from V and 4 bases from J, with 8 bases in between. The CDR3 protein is CASSLQEATEAFF. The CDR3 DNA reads TGTGCCAGCAGCTTACAGGAAGCCACTGAAGCTTTCTTT.

CDR3 nucleotides: TGTGCCAGCGTTACAGATTCGAACACTGAAGCTTTCTTT. This gives the protein CASVTDSNTEAFF. The chain carries TRBV2 and TRBJ1-1; D is ambiguous. Trimming took off 8 bases at V and 1 base at J, with 11 bases between the two ends. CDR1 and CDR2 from the germline V gene are SNHLY and FYNNEI. This CDR3 is 13 amino acids long.

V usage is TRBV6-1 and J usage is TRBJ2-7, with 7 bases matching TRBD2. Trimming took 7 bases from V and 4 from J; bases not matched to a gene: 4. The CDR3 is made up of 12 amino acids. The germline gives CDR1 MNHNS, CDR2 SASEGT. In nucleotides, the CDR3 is TGTGCCAGCAACGCGGGGGAATACGAGCAGTACTTC. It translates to CASNAGEYEQYF.

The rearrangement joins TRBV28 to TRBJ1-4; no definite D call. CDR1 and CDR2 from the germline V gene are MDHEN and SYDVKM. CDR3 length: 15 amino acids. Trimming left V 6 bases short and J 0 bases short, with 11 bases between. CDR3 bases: TGTGCCAGCAGCCAACAACATGCAACTAATGAAAAACTGTTTTTT. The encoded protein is CASSQQHATNEKLFF.

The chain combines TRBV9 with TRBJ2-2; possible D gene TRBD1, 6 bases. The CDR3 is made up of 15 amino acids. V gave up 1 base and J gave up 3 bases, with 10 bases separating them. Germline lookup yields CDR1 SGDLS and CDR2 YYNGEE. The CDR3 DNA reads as TGTGCCAGCAGCGTATCTACAGGGTACACCGGGGAGCTGTTTTTT. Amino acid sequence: CASSVSTGYTGELFF.

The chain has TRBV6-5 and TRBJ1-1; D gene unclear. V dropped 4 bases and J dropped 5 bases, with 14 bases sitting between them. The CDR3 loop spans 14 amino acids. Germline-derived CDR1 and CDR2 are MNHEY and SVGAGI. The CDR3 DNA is TGTGCCAGCAGTTCCCCCTCTCGGAGGACTGAAGCTTTCTTT. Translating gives CASSSPSRRTEAFF.